This T cell receptor beta chain stems from a study of T cells after posttransplantation cyclophosphamide. This table comes from immunoSEQ multiplex PCR, and its TCRdb copy is limited to in-frame clones, with some not included. Recorded here are 30,000 to 45,000 clones, none singletons. Study-wide results and caveats: TRB clonality was highly associated with recipient CMV seropositivity and reactivation. Tissue-infiltrating T cells from skin or gut overlapped little with blood T cells. Donor-recipient repertoire similarity was low at 1-2 months, rising over year one.

This clone appeared many times. Its antigen is not known. Sequencing was performed on PBMCs. The TCR comes from a girl aged 10 to 17 in good health, CMV-negative, and a related stem cell transplant donor.

DNA of the CDR3: TGTGCCAGCAGCTACCGCACGGGGACAGGAGTCATGAACACTGAAGCTTTCTTT. This codes for CASSYRTGTGVMNTEAFF. The rearrangement links TRBV7-9 to TRBJ1-1; 8 positions match TRBD1. V gave up 4 bases and J gave up 0 bases; unmatched junction bases: 13. Germline CDR1 is SEHNR and CDR2 is FQNEAQ (reference sequence). The CDR3 covers 18 residues.